This T cell receptor (beta chain) was sequenced in a study of OX40 agonist ivuxolimab in advanced cancers. Findings of the study overall: Within 6 weeks, CD4+ and CD8+ blood T cells expanded clonally at 0.1 to 3.0 mg/kg. Averaging showed that CD8+ T cells had more expanded clones than CD4+ did. Individuals who were partial responders at 0.1-3.0 mg/kg had clonal expansion that ranked among the lowest.

CDR3 length: 15 amino acids. Germline lookup yields CDR1 SGHNT and CDR2 YENEEA. The V and J ends lost 4 bases and 1 base respectively, with 12 bases between them. As to this clone: Its antigen is currently unknown.

The protocol was immunoSEQ multiplex PCR, while the TCRdb copy is restricted to in-frame clones and leaves out a portion. The table lists 85,000 to 100,000 clones, roughly 84% of them singletons. Material: CD4+ or CD8+ T cells sorted from blood, obtained in a trial of the OX40 agonist ivuxolimab. This sequence joins TRBV11-3 and TRBJ2-3; a weak D match, TRBD2 (6 bases). This sequence was found in an adult with an advanced solid tumor such as melanoma, head and neck, liver or kidney cancer. The DNA of the CDR3 is TGTGCCAGCAGCTCCAACTGGGGGGGCACAGATACGCAGTATTTT. It yields the protein CASSSNWGGTDTQYF.